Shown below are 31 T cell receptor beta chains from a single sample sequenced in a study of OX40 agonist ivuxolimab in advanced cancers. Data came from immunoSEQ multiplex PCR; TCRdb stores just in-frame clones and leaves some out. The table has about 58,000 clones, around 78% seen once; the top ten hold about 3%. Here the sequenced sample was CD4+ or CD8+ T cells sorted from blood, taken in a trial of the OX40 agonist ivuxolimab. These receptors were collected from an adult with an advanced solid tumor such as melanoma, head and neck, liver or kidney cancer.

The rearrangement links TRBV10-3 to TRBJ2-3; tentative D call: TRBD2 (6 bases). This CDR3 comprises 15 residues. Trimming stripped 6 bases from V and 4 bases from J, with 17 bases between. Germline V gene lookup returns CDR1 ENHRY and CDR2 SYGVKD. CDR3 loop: CAISLDRLVPDTQYF. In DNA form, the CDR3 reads TGTGCCATCAGCCTCGACCGACTAGTCCCAGATACGCAGTATTTT.

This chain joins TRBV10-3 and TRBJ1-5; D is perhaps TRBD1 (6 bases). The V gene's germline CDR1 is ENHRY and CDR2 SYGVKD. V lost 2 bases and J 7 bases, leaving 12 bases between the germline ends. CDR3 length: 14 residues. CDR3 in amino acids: CAISEGGPGQPQHF. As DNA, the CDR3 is TGTGCCATCAGTGAGGGGGGGCCAGGGCAGCCCCAGCATTTT.

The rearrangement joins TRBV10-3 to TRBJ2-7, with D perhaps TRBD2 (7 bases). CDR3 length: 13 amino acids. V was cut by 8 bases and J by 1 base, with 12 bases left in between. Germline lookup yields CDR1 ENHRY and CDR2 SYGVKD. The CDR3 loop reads CAISRGPSYEQYF. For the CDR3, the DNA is TGTGCCATCTCGCGGGGGCCGTCCTACGAGCAGTACTTC.

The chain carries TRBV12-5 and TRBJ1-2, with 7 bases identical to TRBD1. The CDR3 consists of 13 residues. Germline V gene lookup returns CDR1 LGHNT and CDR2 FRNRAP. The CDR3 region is CVTTGTGNYGYTF. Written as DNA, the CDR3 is TGTGTTACGACAGGGACCGGTAACTATGGCTACACCTTC.

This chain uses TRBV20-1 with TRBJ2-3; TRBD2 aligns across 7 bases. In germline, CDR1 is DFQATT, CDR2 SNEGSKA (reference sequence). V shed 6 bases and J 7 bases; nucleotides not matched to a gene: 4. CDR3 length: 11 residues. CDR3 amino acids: CSAGGSNTQYF. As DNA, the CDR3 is TGCAGTGCGGGAGGGTCAAATACGCAGTATTTT.

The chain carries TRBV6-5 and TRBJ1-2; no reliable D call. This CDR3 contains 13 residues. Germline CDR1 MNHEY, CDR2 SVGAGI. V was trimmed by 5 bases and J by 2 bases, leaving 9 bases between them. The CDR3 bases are TGTGCCAGCAGTCCTGGCCACAACTATGGCTACACCTTC. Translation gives CASSPGHNYGYTF.

CDR3 DNA: TGCGCCAGCATGGGGATGTCGTTACAGTACTTC. Its protein product is CASMGMSLQYF. The chain is built from TRBV10-2 and TRBJ2-7; D call uncertain. Trimming took 7 bases from V and 10 from J, leaving 14 bases between them. The CDR3 is 11 residues long. Germline loops: CDR1 WSHSY, CDR2 SAAADI.

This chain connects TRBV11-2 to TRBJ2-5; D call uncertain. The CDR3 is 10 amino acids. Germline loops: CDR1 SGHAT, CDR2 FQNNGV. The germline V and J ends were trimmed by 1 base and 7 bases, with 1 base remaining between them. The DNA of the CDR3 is TGTGCCAGCAGCTTAGGGACCCAGTACTTC. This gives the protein CASSLGTQYF.

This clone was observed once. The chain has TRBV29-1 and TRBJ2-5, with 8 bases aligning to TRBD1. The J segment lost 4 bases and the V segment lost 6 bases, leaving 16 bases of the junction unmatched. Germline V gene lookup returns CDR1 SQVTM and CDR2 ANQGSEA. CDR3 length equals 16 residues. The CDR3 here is CSVVLTRDRPRETQYF. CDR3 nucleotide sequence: TGCAGCGTCGTCCTTACCCGGGACAGGCCCAGAGAGACCCAGTACTTC.

The CDR3 here is CASSGQRSGDTEAFF. CDR3 DNA sequence: TGTGCCAGCAGCGGACAACGGTCTGGCGACACTGAAGCTTTCTTT. The chain uses TRBV6-6 and TRBJ1-1; tentative D call: TRBD1 (5 bases). The CDR3 contains 15 residues. Between the trimmed V and J ends, which lost 6 bases and 3 bases, there was a span of 17 bases. CDR1 is MNHNY and CDR2 is SVGAGI in the germline V gene (reference sequence).

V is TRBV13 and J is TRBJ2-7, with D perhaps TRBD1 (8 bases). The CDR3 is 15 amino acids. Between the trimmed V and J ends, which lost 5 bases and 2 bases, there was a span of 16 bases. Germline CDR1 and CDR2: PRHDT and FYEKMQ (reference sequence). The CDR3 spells CASSLNRGGAYEQYF. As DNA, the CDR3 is TGTGCCAGCAGCCTCAACAGGGGGGGAGCCTACGAGCAGTACTTC.

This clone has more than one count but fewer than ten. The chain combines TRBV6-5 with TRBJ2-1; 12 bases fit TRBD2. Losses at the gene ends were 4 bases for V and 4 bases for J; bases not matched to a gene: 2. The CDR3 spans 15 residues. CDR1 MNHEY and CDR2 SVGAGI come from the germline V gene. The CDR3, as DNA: TGTGCCAGCAGTTCTCTAGCGGGGGGGTACAATGAGCAGTTCTTC. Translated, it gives CASSSLAGGYNEQFF.

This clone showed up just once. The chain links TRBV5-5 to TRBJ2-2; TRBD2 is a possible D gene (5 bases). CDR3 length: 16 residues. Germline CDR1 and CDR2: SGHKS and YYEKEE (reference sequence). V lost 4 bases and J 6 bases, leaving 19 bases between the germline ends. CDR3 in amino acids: CASSPRGSTYSGELFF. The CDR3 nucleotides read TGTGCCAGCAGCCCCCGGGGTAGCACCTACTCCGGGGAGCTGTTTTTT.

CDR3 region: CASSPGDNSPLHF. CDR3 DNA sequence: TGCGCCAGCAGCCCCGGTGACAATTCACCCCTCCACTTT. The chain has TRBV5-1 and TRBJ1-6, with D unclear. CDR3 length: 13 residues. Looked up from germline, CDR1 is SGHRS and CDR2 is YFSETQ. The germline V and J ends were trimmed by 4 bases and 7 bases, with 9 bases remaining between them.

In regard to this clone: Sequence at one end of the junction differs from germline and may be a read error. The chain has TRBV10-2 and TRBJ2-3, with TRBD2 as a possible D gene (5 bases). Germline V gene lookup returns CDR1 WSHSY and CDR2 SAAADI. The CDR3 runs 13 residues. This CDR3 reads CASSVGGLDAQYF. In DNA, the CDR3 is TGCGCCAGCAGTGTCGGCGGGCTAGATGCGCAGTATTTT.

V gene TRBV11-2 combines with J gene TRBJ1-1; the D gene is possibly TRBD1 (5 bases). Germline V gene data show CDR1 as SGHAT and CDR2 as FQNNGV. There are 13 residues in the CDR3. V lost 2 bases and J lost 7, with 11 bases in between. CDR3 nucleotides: TGTGCCAGCAGCTTATACGACAGCCGTGAAGCTTTCTTT. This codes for CASSLYDSREAFF. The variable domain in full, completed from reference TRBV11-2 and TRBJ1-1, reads EAGVAQSPRYKIIEKRQSVAFWCNPISGHATLYWYQQILGQGPKLLIQFQNNGVVDDSQLPKDRFSAERLKGVDSTLKIQPAKLEDSAVYLCASSLYDSREAFFGQGTRLTVV.

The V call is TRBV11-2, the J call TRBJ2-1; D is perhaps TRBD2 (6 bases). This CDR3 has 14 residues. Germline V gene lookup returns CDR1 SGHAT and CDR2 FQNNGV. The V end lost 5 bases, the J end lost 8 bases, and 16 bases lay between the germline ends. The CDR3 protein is CASSRATGEDEQFF. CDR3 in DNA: TGTGCCAGCAGCCGAGCGACGGGGGAGGATGAGCAGTTCTTC.

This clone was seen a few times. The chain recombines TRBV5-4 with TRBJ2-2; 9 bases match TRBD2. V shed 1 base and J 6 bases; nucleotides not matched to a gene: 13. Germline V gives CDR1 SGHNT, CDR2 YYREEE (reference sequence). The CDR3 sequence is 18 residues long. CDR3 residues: CASSLTRTSGLDAGELFF. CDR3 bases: TGTGCCAGCAGCTTGACGCGCACTAGCGGGTTGGACGCCGGGGAGCTGTTTTTT.

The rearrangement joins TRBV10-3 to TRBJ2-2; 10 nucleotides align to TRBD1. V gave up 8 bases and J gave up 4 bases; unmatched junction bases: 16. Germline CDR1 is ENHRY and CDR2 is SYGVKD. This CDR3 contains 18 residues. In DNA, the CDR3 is TGTGCCATCGCCAATCGAGGACAGGGGGAGGCGGGCACCGGGGAGCTGTTTTTT. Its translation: CAIANRGQGEAGTGELFF.

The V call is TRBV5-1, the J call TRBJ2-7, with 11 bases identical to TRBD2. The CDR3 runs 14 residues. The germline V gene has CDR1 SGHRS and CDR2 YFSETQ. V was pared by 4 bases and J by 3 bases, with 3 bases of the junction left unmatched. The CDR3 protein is CASSISGGDYEQYF. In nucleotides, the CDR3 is TGCGCCAGCAGCATTAGCGGGGGGGACTACGAGCAGTACTTC.

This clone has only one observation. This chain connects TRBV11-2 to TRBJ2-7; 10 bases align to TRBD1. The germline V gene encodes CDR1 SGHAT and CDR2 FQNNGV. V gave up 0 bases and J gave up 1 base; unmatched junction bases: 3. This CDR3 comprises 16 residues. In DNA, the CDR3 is TGTGCCAGCAGCTTAGAGTTGGGACAGGGGTCCTACGAGCAGTACTTC. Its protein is CASSLELGQGSYEQYF.

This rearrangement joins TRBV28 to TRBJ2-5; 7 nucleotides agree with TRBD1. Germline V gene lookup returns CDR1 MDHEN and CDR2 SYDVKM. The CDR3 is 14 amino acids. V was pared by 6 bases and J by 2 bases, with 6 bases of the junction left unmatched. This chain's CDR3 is CASRRGQTQETQYF. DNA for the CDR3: TGTGCCAGCAGAAGGGGACAGACTCAAGAGACCCAGTACTTC.

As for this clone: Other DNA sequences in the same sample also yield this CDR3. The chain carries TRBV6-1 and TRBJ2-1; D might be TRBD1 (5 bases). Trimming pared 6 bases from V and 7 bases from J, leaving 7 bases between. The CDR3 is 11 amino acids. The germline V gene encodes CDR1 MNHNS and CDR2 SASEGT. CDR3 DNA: TGTGCCAGCAGAACAGGTAATGAGCAGTTCTTC. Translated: CASRTGNEQFF.

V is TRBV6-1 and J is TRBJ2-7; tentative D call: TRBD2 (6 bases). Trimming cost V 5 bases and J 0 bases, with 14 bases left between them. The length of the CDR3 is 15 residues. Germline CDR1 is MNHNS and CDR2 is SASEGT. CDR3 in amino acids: CASSHSGPSSYEQYF. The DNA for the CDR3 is TGTGCCAGCAGTCATAGCGGCCCGAGCTCCTACGAGCAGTACTTC.

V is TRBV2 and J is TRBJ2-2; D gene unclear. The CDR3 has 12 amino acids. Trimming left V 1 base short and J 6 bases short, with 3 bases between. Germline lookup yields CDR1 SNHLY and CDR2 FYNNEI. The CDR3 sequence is CASSEDAGELFF. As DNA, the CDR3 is TGTGCCAGCAGTGAAGACGCCGGGGAGCTGTTTTTT.

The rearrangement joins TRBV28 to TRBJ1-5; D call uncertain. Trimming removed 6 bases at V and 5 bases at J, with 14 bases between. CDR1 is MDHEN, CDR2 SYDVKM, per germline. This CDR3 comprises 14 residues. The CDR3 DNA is TGTGCCAGCAGGCCAGGACGGATGGATCAGCCCCAGCATTTT. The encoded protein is CASRPGRMDQPQHF.

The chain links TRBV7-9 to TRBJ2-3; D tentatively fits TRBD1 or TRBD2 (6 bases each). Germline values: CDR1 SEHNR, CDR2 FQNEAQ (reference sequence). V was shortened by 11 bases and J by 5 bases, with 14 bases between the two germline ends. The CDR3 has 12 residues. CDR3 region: CAGGRGRDTQYF. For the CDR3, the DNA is TGTGCCGGGGGCCGGGGGCGAGATACGCAGTATTTT.

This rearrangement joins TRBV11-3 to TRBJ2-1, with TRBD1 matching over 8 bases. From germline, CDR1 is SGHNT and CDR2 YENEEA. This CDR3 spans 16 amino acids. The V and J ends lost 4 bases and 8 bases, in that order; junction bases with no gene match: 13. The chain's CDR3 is CASSSTGTGIFDEQFF. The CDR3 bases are TGTGCCAGCAGCTCAACCGGGACAGGTATTTTCGATGAGCAGTTCTTC. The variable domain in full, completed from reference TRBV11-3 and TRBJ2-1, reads EAGVVQSPRYKIIEKKQPVAFWCNPISGHNTLYWYLQNLGQGPELLIRYENEEAVDDSQLPKDRFSAERLKGVDSTLKIQPAELGDSAVYLCASSSTGTGIFDEQFFGPGTRLTVL.

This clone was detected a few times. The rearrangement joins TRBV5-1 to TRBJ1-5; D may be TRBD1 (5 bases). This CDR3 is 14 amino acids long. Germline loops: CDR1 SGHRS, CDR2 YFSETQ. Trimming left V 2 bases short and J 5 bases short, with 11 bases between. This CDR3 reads CASSFRGEDQPQHF. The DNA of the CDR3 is TGCGCCAGCAGCTTTCGAGGGGAGGATCAGCCCCAGCATTTT.

The CDR3 nucleotides are TGTGCCAGCCTAGAATGGGGGAATGGGGCCAACGTCCTGACTTTC. Amino acids: CASLEWGNGANVLTF. The rearrangement links TRBV27 to TRBJ2-6; D is perhaps TRBD1 or TRBD2 (5 bases each). CDR1 and CDR2 (germline): MNHEY, SMNVEV (reference sequence). The CDR3 runs 15 residues. V lost 8 bases, J lost 3 bases, and 14 bases lay in between.

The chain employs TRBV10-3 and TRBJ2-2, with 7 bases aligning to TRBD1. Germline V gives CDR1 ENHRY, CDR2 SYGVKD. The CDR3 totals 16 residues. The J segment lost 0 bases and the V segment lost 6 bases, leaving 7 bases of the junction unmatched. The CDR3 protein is CAISPGQSANTGELFF. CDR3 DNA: TGTGCCATCAGCCCGGGACAGAGTGCGAACACCGGGGAGCTGTTTTTT.